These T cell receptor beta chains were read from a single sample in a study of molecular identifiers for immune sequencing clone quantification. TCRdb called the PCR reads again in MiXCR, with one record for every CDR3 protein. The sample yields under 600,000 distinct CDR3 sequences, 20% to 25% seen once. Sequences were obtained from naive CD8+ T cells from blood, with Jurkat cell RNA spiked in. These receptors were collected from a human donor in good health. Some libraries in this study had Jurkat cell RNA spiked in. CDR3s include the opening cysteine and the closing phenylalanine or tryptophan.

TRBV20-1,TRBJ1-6,CSASGTGYSPLHF
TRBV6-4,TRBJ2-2,CASSDPPVASRGELFF
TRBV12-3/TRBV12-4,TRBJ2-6,CASSLDFTGPRISGANVLTF
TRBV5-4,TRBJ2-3,CASSAGLAGADTQYF
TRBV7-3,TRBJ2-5,CASSLIGGRQETQYF
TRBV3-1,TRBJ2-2,CAGSLLTGSGELFF
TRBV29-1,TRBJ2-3,CSVEGQGVADTQYF
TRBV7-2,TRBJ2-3,CASSLVTASTDTQYF
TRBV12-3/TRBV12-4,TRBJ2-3,CASRPSWDRQSTDTQYF
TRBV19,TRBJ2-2,CASSIGTTTGELSF
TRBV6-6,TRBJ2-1,CASSFPNDGGLEFF
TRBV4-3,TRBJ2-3,CAGSQDWSTSGSGDTQYF
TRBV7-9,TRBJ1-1,CASSTVLLAAEAFF
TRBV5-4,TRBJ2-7,CASSLASGAVQQYF
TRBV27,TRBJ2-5,CASSPIIQETQYF
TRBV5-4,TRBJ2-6,CASSTPTGLVSSGANVLTF
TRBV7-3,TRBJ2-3,CASSRLAGGLDTQYF